The 14 T cell receptor beta chains in this list originate from one sample, sequenced in a study of blood T cell repertoires in COVID-19. Generated by immunoSEQ multiplex PCR, the TCRdb table keeps only in-frame clones and is missing some. The profile shows under 200,000 clones, about four fifths of them singletons. Sequencing used peripheral blood. These receptors all stem from an older woman with COVID-19, enrolled during active disease.

This chain joins TRBV28 and TRBJ1-1, with D possibly TRBD1 on 6 matching bases. The ends were cut back, 3 bases at V and 1 base at J, with 15 bases in the middle. The CDR3 runs to 16 residues. Germline loops: CDR1 MDHEN, CDR2 SYDVKM. The CDR3 sequence is CASSLANRDQNTEAFF. In nucleotides, the CDR3 is TGTGCCAGCAGTTTGGCTAACAGGGACCAGAACACTGAAGCTTTCTTT.

J is TRBJ2-7 and V is TRBV2; 8 nucleotides align to TRBD2. Germline values: CDR1 SNHLY, CDR2 FYNNEI. The CDR3 is 12 amino acids. With 8 bases clipped from V and 2 bases from J, the junction kept 2 bases outside the gene matches. This chain's CDR3 is CASRGGPYEQYF. In nucleotides, the CDR3 is TGTGCCAGCCGGGGGGGCCCCTACGAGCAGTACTTC.

The gene calls are TRBV2 and TRBJ2-7; 7 bases are a match to TRBD1. The CDR3 extends over 16 amino acids. J was trimmed by 4 bases and V by 6 bases; bases with no gene match: 15. Germline CDR1 SNHLY, CDR2 FYNNEI. The chain's CDR3 is CASRDPTGANSYEQYV. In nucleotides, the CDR3 is TGTGCCAGCAGGGACCCCACAGGGGCGAATAGTTACGAGCAGTACGTC.

The chain employs TRBV2 and TRBJ1-5; D ambiguous. In germline, CDR1 is SNHLY, CDR2 FYNNEI. Trimming stripped 3 bases from V and 6 bases from J, with 9 bases between. CDR3 length: 13 residues. CDR3 residues: CASSEIRGQPQHF. CDR3 in DNA: TGTGCCAGCAGTGAGATTCGGGGTCAGCCCCAGCATTTT.

This clone was seen more than once but under ten times. Here the CDR3 reads CASSLGDSYSPLHF. CDR3 DNA sequence: TGTGCCAGCAGCTTAGGGGACAGTTATTCACCCCTCCACTTT. The V and J genes are TRBV7-3 and TRBJ1-6, with 7 bases fitting TRBD1. Per germline, CDR1 SGHTA and CDR2 FQGTGA. J gave up 8 bases and V 2 bases, and 3 bases lay outside the gene matches. There are 14 residues in the CDR3.

The gene calls are TRBV9 and TRBJ2-7, with TRBD1 identical over 7 bases. This CDR3 has 15 residues. CDR1 and CDR2 (germline): SGDLS, YYNGEE. Trimming removed 2 bases from V and 3 bases from J; junction bases left unmatched: 8. The CDR3 spells CASSVRDSILYEQYF. Here the CDR3 DNA reads TGTGCCAGCAGCGTCCGGGACAGCATCCTCTACGAGCAGTACTTC.

This rearrangement joins TRBV29-1 to TRBJ1-3; TRBD1 aligns across 8 bases. Germline-derived CDR1 and CDR2 are SQVTM and ANQGSEA. The CDR3 is 13 residues long. V dropped 7 bases and J dropped 4; count of bases not matched to a gene: 6. The CDR3 is CSEFDRGGNTIYF. For the CDR3, the DNA is TGCAGCGAATTCGACAGGGGCGGAAACACCATATATTTT.

The chain links TRBV3-1 (or the pseudogene TRBV3-2) to TRBJ2-7, with D perhaps TRBD1 (6 bases). The CDR3 spans 15 residues. V was cut by 4 bases and J by 1 base, with 14 bases left in between. Germline-derived CDR1 and CDR2 are LGHDT and YNNKEL (reference sequence). This chain's CDR3 is CASSLNPQGSYEQYF. CDR3 DNA: TGTGCCAGCAGCCTAAACCCCCAGGGGTCCTACGAGCAGTACTTC.

The J gene is TRBJ2-5, the V gene TRBV19, with TRBD1 matching 8 bases. This CDR3 is built from 13 residues. The V gene's germline CDR1 is LNHDA and CDR2 SQIVND (reference sequence). V lost 9 bases to trimming and J lost 5 bases; unmatched junction nucleotides: 8. This CDR3 is CARNRGIVETQYF. The CDR3 bases are TGTGCCAGAAACAGGGGGATCGTGGAGACCCAGTACTTC.

The chain couples TRBV19 to TRBJ1-5; 8 bases map to TRBD1. This CDR3 has 17 amino acids. The V and J ends lost 6 bases and 2 bases, in that order; junction bases with no gene match: 12. Germline values: CDR1 LNHDA, CDR2 SQIVND (reference sequence). The CDR3 DNA sequence: TGTGCCAGTAGCCCCTTTGAGGGGACAGGCCGCAATCAGCCCCAGCATTTT. It is translated as CASSPFEGTGRNQPQHF. The variable domain in full, with the rest retrieved from reference TRBV19 and TRBJ1-5, is DGGITQSPKYLFRKEGQNVTLSCEQNLNHDAMYWYRQDPGQGLRLIYYSQIVNDFQKGDIAEGYSVSREKKESFPLTVTSAQKNPTAFYLCASSPFEGTGRNQPQHFGDGTRLSIL.

The J gene is TRBJ2-7, the V gene TRBV7-2; 10 positions match TRBD1. CDR3 length: 15 residues. Germline lookup yields CDR1 SGHTA and CDR2 FQGNSA. The J segment lost 3 bases and the V segment lost 5 bases, leaving 7 bases of the junction unmatched. The CDR3 loop reads CASSGAWTGGYEQYF. Written as DNA, the CDR3 is TGTGCCAGCAGCGGGGCGTGGACAGGGGGCTACGAGCAGTACTTC.

The V call is TRBV7-3, the J call TRBJ2-3, with TRBD2 matching over 10 bases. The CDR3 is made up of 14 amino acids. CDR1 and CDR2 from the germline V gene are SGHTA and FQGTGA. V dropped 4 bases and J dropped 3; count of bases not matched to a gene: 1. CDR3 bases: TGTGCCAGCAGCTATAGCGGGGGGACAGATACGCAGTATTTT. This gives the protein CASSYSGGTDTQYF.

The chain carries TRBV2 and TRBJ2-2; D is perhaps TRBD2 (6 bases). The V and J ends lost 6 bases and 5 bases respectively, with 28 bases between them. Per germline, CDR1 SNHLY and CDR2 FYNNEI. CDR3 size: 19 residues. This CDR3 reads CASRAPGRGTGGPTGELFF. The CDR3 DNA is TGTGCCAGCAGGGCCCCAGGGCGGGGCACGGGTGGCCCTACCGGGGAGCTGTTTTTT.

This chain uses TRBV19 with TRBJ2-1; maybe TRBD1 (5 bases). The V gene's germline CDR1 is LNHDA and CDR2 SQIVND (reference sequence). There are 11 residues in the CDR3. Deletions cut 3 bases from V and 11 bases from J, with 8 bases between. Here the CDR3 DNA reads TGTGCCAGTAGTATGCAGGACAAGCAGTTCTTC. This sequence encodes CASSMQDKQFF.